The 23 T cell receptor beta chains reported below all come from one sample, sequenced in a study of PD-1 blockade in classical Hodgkin lymphoma. Using immunoSEQ multiplex PCR, the repertoire was profiled, and TCRdb retains in-frame clones only, with some absent. The table records more than 40,000 clones, 55% to 70% of them present only once. Regarding time point: cycle 4 day 1 (C4D1), after more than five weeks of nivolumab. Every patient was affected by relapse after autologous stem cell transplantation, while exposure to brentuximab vedotin was not uniform. This specimen was peripheral blood mononuclear cells (PBMCs), taken before the fourth cycle of nivolumab. The source of these receptors is a human donor with classical Hodgkin lymphoma.

The genes are TRBV27 and TRBJ2-3; tentatively, D is TRBD1 or TRBD2 (7 bases each). The V end was cut by 6 bases, the J end by 1 base, with 14 bases between. The CDR3 spans 15 residues. From germline, CDR1 is MNHEY and CDR2 SMNVEV (reference sequence). The CDR3 sequence: CASSPRGGGTDTQYF. The CDR3 DNA is TGTGCCAGCAGCCCCAGGGGGGGCGGCACAGATACGCAGTATTTT.

The chain is built from TRBV7-9 and TRBJ1-2; D is perhaps TRBD1 (6 bases). CDR3 size: 14 residues. Germline values: CDR1 SEHNR, CDR2 FQNEAQ (reference sequence). Trimming left V 6 bases short and J 6 bases short, with 17 bases between. The CDR3 sequence is CASRRGVQMDGYTF. CDR3 bases: TGTGCCAGCAGGAGGGGGGTTCAGATGGATGGCTACACCTTC.

The genes are TRBV5-8 and TRBJ1-1; D unresolved. Trimming left V 0 bases short and J 6 bases short, with 9 bases between. CDR1 is SGHTS and CDR2 is YDEGEE in the germline V gene. The CDR3 runs 13 residues. The CDR3 DNA sequence: TGTGCCAGCAGCTTGGTGGGGAGAGCTGAAGCTTTCTTT. Its translation: CASSLVGRAEAFF.

This chain connects TRBV7-9 to TRBJ2-5; D tentatively reads TRBD1 or TRBD2 (5 bases each). The J call may be wrong; the DNA end is better matched by TRBJ2-7. Germline V gene sequence: CDR1 SEHNR, CDR2 FQNEAQ (reference sequence). This CDR3 has 13 amino acids. CDR3 amino acids: CASTPRGHYEQYF. CDR3 nucleotide sequence: TGTGCCAGCACCCCCCGGGGCCACTACGAGCAGTACTTC.

CDR3 sequence: CASSHRLSPYGYTF. The CDR3 DNA sequence: TGTGCCAGCAGCCATCGACTGTCGCCCTATGGCTACACCTTC. V gene TRBV14 combines with J gene TRBJ1-2; D not certain. V gave up 3 bases and J gave up 4 bases, with 12 bases separating them. Germline values: CDR1 SGHDN, CDR2 FVKESK. This CDR3 comprises 14 residues. Combining the CDR3 with reference TRBV14 and TRBJ1-2 gives the whole variable domain EAGVTQFPSHSVIEKGQTVTLRCDPISGHDNLYWYRRVMGKEIKFLLHFVKESKQDESGMPNNRFLAERTGGTYSTLKVQPAELEDSGVYFCASSHRLSPYGYTFGSGTRLTVV.

This clone was seen only a few times. The CDR3 is CAWSLDRGHTEAFF. In DNA form, the CDR3 reads TGTGCCTGGAGTCTGGACAGGGGGCACACTGAAGCTTTCTTT. The chain uses TRBV30 and TRBJ1-1; 11 bases line up with TRBD1. CDR3 size: 14 residues. With V trimmed by 2 bases and J by 3 bases, 2 bases remained unmatched. Germline assignment: CDR1 GTSNPN and CDR2 SVGIG (reference sequence).

This sequence joins TRBV10-3 and TRBJ2-6, with D tentatively TRBD1 or TRBD2 (6 bases each). The ends were cut back, 8 bases at V and 0 bases at J, with 8 bases in the middle. CDR1 is ENHRY and CDR2 is SYGVKD in the germline V gene. CDR3 length: 14 amino acids. The CDR3 DNA sequence: TGTGCCATCCCGGGGGCCTCTGGGGCCAACGTCCTGACTTTC. Protein: CAIPGASGANVLTF.

The chain recombines TRBV2 with TRBJ2-7; D might be TRBD2 (5 bases). Germline loops: CDR1 SNHLY, CDR2 FYNNEI. The CDR3 is made up of 15 amino acids. Trimming stripped 2 bases from V and 2 bases from J, with 13 bases between. The CDR3 loop is CASSERGQITYEQYF. The CDR3 coding sequence is TGTGCCAGCAGTGAAAGAGGGCAGATTACCTACGAGCAGTACTTC.

This clone has more than one count but fewer than ten. The chain combines TRBV6-4 with TRBJ1-1; 7 positions match TRBD1. This CDR3 has 15 amino acids. J was trimmed by 1 base and V by 7 bases; bases with no gene match: 9. Germline V gene lookup returns CDR1 MRHNA and CDR2 SNTAGT. The CDR3 is CASKLRDRQNTEAFF. The CDR3 DNA follows: TGTGCCAGCAAACTCCGGGACAGACAGAACACTGAAGCTTTCTTT.

The chain is built from TRBV15 and TRBJ2-5, with TRBD2 matching 8 bases. After removal of 0 bases from V and 2 bases from J, the junction contained 14 bases not matched to a gene. The CDR3 has 19 residues. Germline CDR1 LNHNV, CDR2 YYDKDF (reference sequence). The CDR3, as DNA: TGTGCCACCAGCAGAGATTCCCCCTCGGGGGGGCTTGTGCAAGAGACCCAGTACTTC. This codes for CATSRDSPSGGLVQETQYF.

The chain couples TRBV27 to TRBJ2-3; unclear D gene. Trimming shortened V by 3 bases and J by 0 bases, and 10 bases separated the two germline ends. Per germline, CDR1 MNHEY and CDR2 SMNVEV (reference sequence). This CDR3 is 15 amino acids long. The CDR3 loop reads CASSFGPTSTDTQYF. Here the CDR3 DNA reads TGTGCCAGCAGTTTTGGACCTACTAGCACAGATACGCAGTATTTT.

In DNA, the CDR3 is TGTGCCAGCAGCCACGCCGACAGGGTTAATGAGCAGTTCTTC. It specifies CASSHADRVNEQFF. The gene calls are TRBV5-4 and TRBJ2-1; 7 bases agree with TRBD1. Unmatched junction bases numbered 8, after V lost 4 bases and J lost 7 bases. The CDR3 is made up of 14 amino acids. Germline CDR1 SGHNT, CDR2 YYREEE (reference sequence).

V usage is TRBV7-2 and J usage is TRBJ1-4; D is ambiguous. The CDR3 has 17 residues. Trimming cost V 5 bases and J 6 bases, with 22 bases left between them. The V gene's germline CDR1 is SGHTA and CDR2 FQGNSA. The CDR3 spells CASSPYLGAGSDEKLFF. The CDR3 bases are TGTGCCAGCAGCCCGTACCTGGGTGCGGGGTCGGATGAAAAACTGTTTTTT.

CDR3 nucleotide sequence: TGTGCCAGCAGTGTAGCGGGGGGGCGGAATGAGCAGTTCTTC. Residues: CASSVAGGRNEQFF. This chain joins TRBV6-4 and TRBJ2-1; TRBD2 agrees at 11 bases. The CDR3 consists of 14 residues. CDR1 MRHNA and CDR2 SNTAGT come from the germline V gene. Trimming at V came to 4 bases and at J to 7 bases, leaving 3 bases not matched to a gene.

This clone showed up just a few times. This sequence joins TRBV4-1 and TRBJ2-1, with D perhaps being TRBD1 or TRBD2 (5 bases each). CDR1 and CDR2 (germline): MGHRA, YSYEKL. Trimming pared 4 bases from V and 4 bases from J, leaving 14 bases between. The CDR3 has 15 amino acids. CDR3 bases: TGCGCCAGCAGCCTCCTTTCGGGGCCTTACAATGAGCAGTTCTTC. It specifies CASSLLSGPYNEQFF.

The chain links TRBV27 to TRBJ1-4, with unresolved D. CDR3 size: 15 residues. Trimming shortened V by 3 bases and J by 0 bases, and 8 bases separated the two germline ends. Germline V CDR1 and CDR2: MNHEY, SMNVEV (reference sequence). Here the CDR3 DNA reads TGTGCCAGCAGTTTTTTGGGAGCAACTAATGAAAAACTGTTTTTT. This translates into CASSFLGATNEKLFF.

This chain connects TRBV4-2 to TRBJ1-1; 9 nucleotides match TRBD1. J was trimmed by 1 base and V by 4 bases; bases with no gene match: 7. The CDR3 runs to 16 residues. Germline CDR1 is LGHNA and CDR2 is YNFKEQ. The CDR3 coding sequence is TGTGCCAGCAGCCCGCTTGGACAGGGGACGAACACTGAAGCTTTCTTT. It specifies CASSPLGQGTNTEAFF.

The chain uses TRBV30 and TRBJ1-6; D not certain. Germline V gene data show CDR1 as GTSNPN and CDR2 as SVGIG (reference sequence). Trimming removed 2 bases at V and 10 bases at J, with 12 bases between. The CDR3 is 13 residues long. Here the CDR3 reads CAWSIGLESPLHF. CDR3 DNA sequence: TGTGCCTGGAGTATAGGGCTCGAATCACCCCTCCACTTT.

The rearrangement joins TRBV2 to TRBJ1-2, with D maybe TRBD1 (5 bases). The CDR3 has 14 amino acids. V was shortened by 1 base and J by 7 bases, with 13 bases between the two germline ends. Per germline, CDR1 SNHLY and CDR2 FYNNEI. CDR3 sequence: CASSEEGQGGGYTF. The CDR3 region has the DNA TGTGCCAGCAGTGAAGAGGGGCAGGGAGGTGGCTACACCTTC.

The CDR3 bases are TGTGCCAGCAGTCCGGAGGCCCTGAACAATGAGCAGTTCTTC. This sequence encodes CASSPEALNNEQFF. The V gene is TRBV5-4, the J gene TRBJ2-1; D might be TRBD2 (5 bases). The CDR3 loop spans 14 amino acids. V was cut by 5 bases and J by 5 bases, with 14 bases left in between. The germline V gene has CDR1 SGHNT and CDR2 YYREEE (reference sequence). Complete variable domain (other parts from reference TRBV5-4 and TRBJ2-1): ETGVTQSPTHLIKTRGQQVTLRCSSQSGHNTVSWYQQALGQGPQFIFQYYREEENGRGNFPPRFSGLQFPNYSSELNVNALELDDSALYLCASSPEALNNEQFFGPGTRLTVL.

The genes are TRBV9 and TRBJ2-2; possible D gene TRBD2, 5 bases. Germline lookup yields CDR1 SGDLS and CDR2 YYNGEE. This CDR3 comprises 13 residues. The ends were cut back, 0 bases at V and 7 bases at J, with 7 bases in the middle. The DNA of the CDR3 is TGTGCCAGCAGCGTAGTTGAGGGCGGGGAGCTGTTTTTT. Protein product: CASSVVEGGELFF. The whole variable domain, filled in from reference TRBV9 and TRBJ2-2, reads DSGVTQTPKHLITATGQRVTLRCSPRSGDLSVYWYQQSLDQGLQFLIQYYNGEERAKGNILERFSAQQFPDLHSELNLSSLELGDSALYFCASSVVEGGELFFGEGSRLTVL.

The chain combines TRBV4-1 with TRBJ2-7, with D perhaps matching TRBD1 (6 bases). V shed 1 base and J shed 6 bases, with 16 bases lying between them. Germline V gives CDR1 MGHRA, CDR2 YSYEKL. This CDR3 spans 15 amino acids. DNA for the CDR3: TGCGCCAGCAGCCAAGTTGTAACAGGGACCTCCGAGCAGTACTTC. Translating it yields CASSQVVTGTSEQYF.

The chain combines TRBV4-2 with TRBJ2-7, with TRBD2 as a possible D gene (5 bases). Between the trimmed V and J ends, which lost 8 bases and 0 bases, there was a span of 11 bases. The CDR3 has 13 residues. Germline lookup yields CDR1 LGHNA and CDR2 YNFKEQ. The CDR3 DNA reads as TGTGCCAGCCGGGAAACGGGCTCCTACGAGCAGTACTTC. Translation gives CASRETGSYEQYF.